This T cell receptor beta chain appears in the sequencing data of a study of OX40 agonist ivuxolimab in advanced cancers. Study in general: From 23 to 79 years was the age range, with a mean of roughly 59 years, and approximately 84% were male. General study findings and limits: CD4+ T cells averaged fewer expanded clones than CD8+ T cells. Among the lowest levels of clonal expansion were found in partial responders at 0.1-3.0 mg/kg.

Baseline, cycle 4 day 1, and cycle 7 day 1 were the blood sampling points. Clones were read by immunoSEQ multiplex PCR, and TCRdb kept only the in-frame ones, dropping some. The table includes around 110,000 clones, approximately 89% detected once. From germline, CDR1 is MNHEY and CDR2 SMNVEV (reference sequence). This CDR3 is 13 amino acids long. Trimming stripped 7 bases from V and 4 bases from J, with 13 bases between. In regard to this clone: Its antigen is not known.

The V gene is TRBV27, the J gene TRBJ1-1, with no clear D. This clonotype was obtained from an adult with an advanced solid tumor such as melanoma, head and neck, liver or kidney cancer. The source material was CD4+ or CD8+ T cells sorted from blood, sampled in a trial of the OX40 agonist ivuxolimab. CDR3 coding DNA: TGTGCCAGCAAATCCGGTTGGGGCACTGAAGCTTTCTTT. This sequence encodes CASKSGWGTEAFF.